The sequence of this T cell receptor (beta chain) was determined in a study of shared clonotypes between healthy human individuals. Broader study findings: Enrolling few donors narrowed the genetic and exposure-history diversity that was represented. Investigators collected only blood, and repertoires in tissues likely differ.

Some clones are missing from TCRdb's copy, which holds only in-frame ones; the method was immunoSEQ multiplex PCR. The sample consists of 650,000 to 750,000 clones, around 72% of them appearing once. On this clone: Its specificity is unknown. Since a far larger clone is one base different, this is likely a read error.

This CDR3 has 16 residues. The germline gives CDR1 SEHNR, CDR2 FQNEAQ (reference sequence). This clonotype was sampled from a woman aged 25-40 years in good health. Sequences were obtained from memory CD4+ T cells sorted from blood. The subset: CD45RA-negative fraction. The chain has TRBV7-9 and TRBJ2-3; D may match TRBD1 or TRBD2 (5 bases each). The CDR3 protein is CASSHPRDGGTDMQYF. In nucleotides, the CDR3 is TGTGCCAGCAGCCACCCCCGGGACGGAGGCACAGATATGCAGTATTTT. Complete variable domain (other parts from reference TRBV7-9 and TRBJ2-3): DTGVSQNPRHKITKRGQNVTFRCDPISEHNRLYWYRQTLGQGPEFLTYFQNEAQLEKSRLLSDRFSAERPKGSFSTLEIQRTEQGDSAMYLCASSHPRDGGTDMQYFGPGTRLTVL.